The 2 T cell receptor beta chains below were found in one sample sequenced in a study of CD8 T cells in ankylosing spondylitis. TCRdb called the 5' RACE reads again in MiXCR, with one record for every CDR3 protein. The data show 250,000 to 400,000 distinct CDR3 sequences, with roughly 10% seen just once and 8% to 9.5% held by the top ten. The sequenced material came from blood, either unsorted or a sorted T cell fraction (not recorded which). These receptors were taken from a female donor with ankylosing spondylitis or in good health (not recorded which).

The sample holds many counts of this clonotype. V usage is TRBV20-1 and J usage is TRBJ2-2, with a possible D match to TRBD2 (5 bases). The CDR3 runs 14 residues. V gave up 6 bases and J gave up 0 bases, with 11 bases separating them. CDR1 DFQATT and CDR2 SNEGSKA come from the germline V gene (reference sequence). Here the CDR3 reads CSATSGTNTGELFF. The CDR3 nucleotides read TGCAGTGCAACTTCCGGGACGAACACCGGGGAGCTGTTTTTT.

This clonotype was picked up a small number of times. For the CDR3, the DNA is TGTGCCAGCAGCCAAGAGTTAGGCGGGGAGCAGTACTTC. Its protein product is CASSQELGGEQYF. This chain uses TRBV14 with TRBJ2-7; the D gene is possibly TRBD2 (5 bases). Germline lookup yields CDR1 SGHDN and CDR2 FVKESK. The CDR3 is 13 amino acids. The ends were cut back, 0 bases at V and 7 bases at J, with 10 bases in the middle.